This T cell receptor beta chain derives from a study of HIV-infected patients and healthy controls. By frequency in the sample, this clonotype is large. Trimming removed 5 bases at V and 7 bases at J, with 9 bases between. The CDR3 has 12 residues. Alpha and beta constant-region primers primed reverse transcription of around 0.5 ug RNA. Each of the alpha and beta chains got its own library through chain-specific third strand synthesis with indices. TCRdb redid the calling of the 5' RACE reads with MiXCR, one entry per CDR3 protein. Among approximately 6,000 distinct CDR3 sequences listed, around 9.6% were seen once. The repertoire came from unfractionated whole blood and reflected all unsorted peripheral T cells.

The starting material was blood, obtained before antiretroviral therapy. The rearrangement links TRBV12-3 or TRBV12-4 to TRBJ2-1; D not certain. This clonotype originated in an adult with HIV infection. The chain's CDR3 is CASSPTSNEQFF. The DNA of the CDR3 is TGTGCCAGCAGTCCCACAAGTAATGAGCAGTTCTTC.